This T cell receptor beta chain was sequenced during a study of glioma-infiltrating T cells (dated by TCRdb to about 2016). A note on the overall study: Glioma tissue, non-neoplastic brain tissue and matched peripheral blood mononuclear cells were used as sources from which TCR alpha- and beta-chain repertoires were sequenced. The paired cohort was made up of three low-grade glioma patients, seven to nine primary glioblastoma patients and three non-glioma patients who contributed non-neoplastic brain tissue. To gauge divergence between tissue and blood T-cell populations, every tissue-infiltrating repertoire was compared against the peripheral blood repertoire from the same patient. What the research found in general, with its limitations: Very few CDR3 sequences were shared between tissue and blood, attributed to high CDR3 diversity and limited sampling. Group comparisons rested on small numbers: three non-neoplastic, three low-grade glioma and seven or eight glioblastoma patients. VJ-independent divergence between tissue and blood was found to be below expectation in non-neoplastic patients but above expectation in all gliomas, particularly low-grade gliomas.

The iRepertoire nested amplicon-rescue multiplex PCR (arm-PCR) platform was used to amplify TCR alpha and beta CDR3 regions from RNA. The input for one-step reverse transcription and amplification was roughly 90-450 ng of tissue mRNA or PBMC total RNA. After bead purification, a secondary multiplex PCR added Illumina adapters, and libraries were gel-purified between 200 and 400 bp. Libraries carried internal 6-nucleotide barcodes used for demultiplexing. Sequencing of libraries was performed on an Illumina MiSeq with 2x220 or 2x250 nucleotide paired-end reads. Per the authors' processing: Paired reads were merged with FLASH 1.2.11 and aligned to the GRCh37 human genome with BWA-MEM before extracting TRA and TRB reads. An IMGT-derived reference of cassette sequences and CDR3 motifs, with pseudogenes included, was used for V and J assignment. Reads were translated in three frames, and productive CDR3s were defined as those with a C...FGXG motif and no stop codons. A clonotype was defined as a unique combination of a V-J cassette pair and a CDR3 amino acid sequence. Reads were filtered by Hamming distance, thresholded by each sample's sequence error rate in mapped regions. TCRdb cleaned the public reads at Q25 with fastp, built clones with MiXCR and kept in-frame beta chains. CDR3 protein duplicates are merged, each entry listing the most common genes and DNA. It is TCRdb's table, rather than the study itself, that gives the V and J calls and clone size. The sample table shows some 85,000 distinct CDR3 sequences, and about 23% are seen once. The ten largest clones add up to over 5% of the sample.

Comment on this clonotype: No cognate antigen has been identified for it. No per-base quality is available; no much larger clone lies one base away.

The CDR1 and CDR2 encoded by the germline V gene are SGHRS and YFSETQ. V lost 4 bases and J lost 1 base, and the count of bases not matched to a germline gene is 4. Taken from cysteine to phenylalanine, the CDR3 has 14 residues. The read is trimmed to its CDR3 DNA, 42 bases read in frame from base 1. The sequence came from a human donor with low-grade glioma or glioblastoma, undergoing nonglioma brain surgery, or in good health (not recorded which). The chain is made from TRBV5-1 and TRBJ2-7, with 8 bases in between that match TRBD2. The sequencing sample was made of glioma tissue, nonneoplastic brain tissue, or PBMCs (not recorded which). CDR3 region: CASSPGGDSYEQYF. The DNA sequence is TGCGCCAGCAGCCCGGGAGGGGATTCCTACGAGCAGTACTTC.